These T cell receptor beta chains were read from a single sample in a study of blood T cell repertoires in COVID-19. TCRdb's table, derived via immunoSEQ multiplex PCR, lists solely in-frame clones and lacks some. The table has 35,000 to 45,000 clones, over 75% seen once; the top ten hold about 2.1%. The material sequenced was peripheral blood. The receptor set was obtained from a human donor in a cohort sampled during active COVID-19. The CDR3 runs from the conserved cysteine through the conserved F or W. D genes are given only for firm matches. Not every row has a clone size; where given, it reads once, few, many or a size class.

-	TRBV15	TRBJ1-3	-	CATSRESGNTIYF	TGTGCCACCAGCAGGGAGTCTGGAAACACCATATATTTT
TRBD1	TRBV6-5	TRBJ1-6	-	CASSYSGLTGGSPLHF	TGTGCCAGCAGTTACTCGGGGCTGACAGGGGGCTCACCCCTCCACTTT
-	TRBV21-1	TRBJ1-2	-	CASSIMGSNGGGYGYTF	TGTGCCAGCAGCATCATGGGCTCGAATGGGGGAGGGTATGGCTACACCTTC
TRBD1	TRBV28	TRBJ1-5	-	CATILGGGTGGRPQHF	TGTGCCACCATACTTGGTGGGGGGACAGGGGGTCGGCCCCAGCATTTT
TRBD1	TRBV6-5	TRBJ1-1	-	CASKLTGVGTEAFF	TGTGCCAGCAAGCTAACAGGGGTCGGGACTGAAGCTTTCTTT
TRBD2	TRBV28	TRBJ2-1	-	CASRTSGNEQFF	TGTGCCAGCAGAACTAGCGGCAATGAGCAGTTCTTC
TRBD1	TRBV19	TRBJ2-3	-	CASSLWGTASTDTQYF	TGTGCCAGTAGTCTGTGGGGGACAGCCAGCACAGATACGCAGTATTTT
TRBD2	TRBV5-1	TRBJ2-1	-	CASGRTSEYNEQFF	TGCGCCAGCGGCCGAACTAGCGAGTACAATGAGCAGTTCTTC
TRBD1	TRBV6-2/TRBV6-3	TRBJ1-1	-	CASSYGQGVPEAFF	TGTGCCAGCAGTTACGGGCAGGGGGTGCCTGAAGCTTTCTTT
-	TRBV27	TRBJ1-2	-	CASSYTGPQGGYTF	TGTGCCAGCAGTTACACAGGTCCCCAGGGTGGCTACACCTTC
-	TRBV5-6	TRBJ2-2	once	CASSLPDTNTGELFF	TGTGCCAGCAGCTTACCGGACACAAACACCGGGGAGCTGTTTTTT
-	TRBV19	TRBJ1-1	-	CASSIVPTTEAFF	TGTGCCAGTAGTATTGTCCCAACAACTGAAGCTTTCTTT
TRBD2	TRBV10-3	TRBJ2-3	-	CAISATSGGAVTQYF	TGTGCCATCAGTGCTACTAGCGGGGGGGCCGTCACGCAGTATTTT
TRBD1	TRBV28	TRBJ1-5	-	CASSLWSGGHGNQPQHF	TGTGCCAGCAGTTTATGGTCAGGGGGCCATGGCAATCAGCCCCAGCATTTT
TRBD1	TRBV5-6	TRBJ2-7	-	CASSLMGQGPYEQYF	TGTGCCAGCAGCTTAATGGGACAGGGGCCCTACGAGCAGTACTTC
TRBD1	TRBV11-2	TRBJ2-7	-	CASSLGGDRWSYEQYF	TGTGCCAGCAGCTTAGGTGGGGACAGGTGGTCCTACGAGCAGTACTTC
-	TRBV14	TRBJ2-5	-	CASSEERGETQYF	TGTGCCAGCAGCGAAGAAAGGGGAGAGACCCAGTACTTC
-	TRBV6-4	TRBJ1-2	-	CASRAQGGPGRYGYTF	TGTGCCAGCAGGGCCCAGGGTGGACCTGGACGCTATGGCTACACCTTC
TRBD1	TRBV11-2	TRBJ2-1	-	CASSFTLGPTGGDFNEQFF	TGTGCCAGCAGCTTTACCTTAGGGCCGACAGGGGGGGACTTCAATGAGCAGTTCTTC
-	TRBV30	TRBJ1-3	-	CAWSRLAGASGNTIYF	TGTGCCTGGAGCCGGCTGGCAGGGGCATCTGGAAACACCATATATTTT
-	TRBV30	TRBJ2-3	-	CAWGGLVVGGADTQYF	TGTGCCTGGGGGGGACTGGTGGTAGGGGGCGCCGATACGCAGTATTTT
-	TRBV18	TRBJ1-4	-	CASSPRELVGGEKLFF	TGTGCCAGCTCACCCCGGGAACTTGTAGGGGGTGAAAAACTGTTTTTT
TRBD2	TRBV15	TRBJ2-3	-	CATSRDSGGSTDTQYF	TGTGCCACCAGCAGAGATAGCGGGGGAAGCACAGATACGCAGTATTTT
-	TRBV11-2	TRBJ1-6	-	CASSFGLRVDNSPLHF	TGTGCCAGCAGCTTTGGACTCCGGGTAGATAATTCACCCCTCCACTTT
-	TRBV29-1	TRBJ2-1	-	CSVEANGSEQFF	TGCAGCGTTGAAGCCAACGGGTCTGAGCAGTTCTTC
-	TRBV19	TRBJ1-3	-	CASSELGTWSGNTIYF	TGTGCCAGTAGTGAGTTGGGGACATGGTCCGGAAACACCATATATTTT
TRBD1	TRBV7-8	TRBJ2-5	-	CASSGRGLVETQYF	TGTGCCAGCAGCGGCAGGGGGCTGGTAGAGACCCAGTACTTC
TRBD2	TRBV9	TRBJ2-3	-	CASSVGIFRGSRTDTQYF	TGTGCCAGCAGCGTAGGAATTTTCCGCGGGAGCCGCACAGATACGCAGTATTTT
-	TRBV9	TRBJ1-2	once	CASSPRTEVYGYTF	TGTGCCAGCAGCCCCCGGACAGAAGTCTATGGCTACACCTTC
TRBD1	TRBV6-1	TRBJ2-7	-	CASSEPRMTGGGYEQYF	TGTGCCAGCAGTGAACCCCGAATGACAGGGGGCGGTTACGAGCAGTACTTC
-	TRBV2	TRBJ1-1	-	CASSVLANTEAFF	TGTGCCAGCAGTGTTCTAGCGAACACTGAAGCTTTCTTT
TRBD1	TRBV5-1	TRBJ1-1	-	CASSYTGTGLNTEAFF	TGCGCCAGCAGCTACACCGGGACAGGGTTGAACACTGAAGCTTTCTTT
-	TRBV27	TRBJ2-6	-	CASCLTGSGANVLTF	TGTGCCAGCTGCCTGACAGGCTCTGGGGCCAACGTCCTGACTTTC
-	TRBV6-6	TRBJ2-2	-	CASRIGSGTGELFF	TGTGCCAGCAGGATCGGGTCCGGAACCGGGGAGCTGTTTTTT
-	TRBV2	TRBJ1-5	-	CASRRDSNQPQHF	TGTGCCAGCAGGCGAGATAGCAATCAGCCCCAGCATTTT
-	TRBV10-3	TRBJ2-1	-	CAISGHPDSYNEQFF	TGTGCCATCAGTGGCCACCCGGACAGCTACAATGAGCAGTTCTTC
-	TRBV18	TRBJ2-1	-	CASSLAPAAGEQFF	TGTGCCAGCTCGTTGGCCCCAGCGGCGGGGGAGCAGTTCTTC
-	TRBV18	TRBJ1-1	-	CASSPINGNTEAFF	TGTGCCAGCTCACCAATAAACGGGAACACTGAAGCTTTCTTT
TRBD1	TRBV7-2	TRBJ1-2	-	CASSSWGQLPNYGYTF	TGTGCCAGCAGCTCCTGGGGACAGCTTCCTAACTATGGCTACACCTTC
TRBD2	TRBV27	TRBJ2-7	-	CASSLAGVSYEQYF	TGTGCCAGCAGTTTGGCGGGGGTCTCCTACGAGCAGTACTTC